This T cell receptor beta chain was sequenced in a study of cytomegalovirus exposure and HLA in healthy donors. General study points: In an earlier analysis, in around 590 donors, most V segments appeared productive either ~90% or ~30% of the time. The authors later found TCR association rates varying by HLA locus, with DRB1 most and HLA-C fewest.

Use of 60 Vbeta and 13 Jbeta primers characterized the PCR. The table came from immunoSEQ multiplex PCR; TCRdb's copy has only in-frame clones and leaves some out. The repertoire includes approximately 100,000 clones, about 80% of them detected once, and around 4% sits in the top ten. As concerns this clone: Its antigen is still unknown.

This sequence originates from a man aged 35 to 55 in good health and CMV-seronegative. Sequencing used PBMCs.

CDR3 sequence reads: CASSVGLGNYGYTF. The CDR3 DNA follows: TGTGCCAGCAGCGTGGGGCTAGGTAACTATGGCTACACCTTC. The V gene is TRBV9, the J gene TRBJ1-2; D is perhaps TRBD1 (5 bases). V gave up 2 bases and J gave up 1 base, with 9 bases separating them. CDR1 and CDR2 (germline): SGDLS, YYNGEE. This CDR3 comprises 14 residues.